The 22 T cell receptor beta chains below were found in one sample sequenced in a study of cytomegalovirus exposure and HLA in healthy donors. PCR involved 60 Vbeta and 13 Jbeta primers. Measured with immunoSEQ multiplex PCR; TCRdb has only the in-frame clones, and not every one. This sample carries some 120,000 clones, 65% to 90% of them seen once, and the ten largest clones take about 11%. The sequenced sample was PBMCs. All receptors come from a male donor in good health and CMV-seropositive.

The chain employs TRBV28 and TRBJ2-2; D is perhaps TRBD1 (6 bases). The CDR3 contains 16 residues. V lost 3 bases, J lost 3 bases, and 14 bases lay in between. Per the germline V gene, CDR1 is MDHEN and CDR2 is SYDVKM. The CDR3 bases are TGTGCCAGCAGTTTTACTGGACAGTGGTACACCGGGGAGCTGTTTTTT. It codes for CASSFTGQWYTGELFF.

The CDR3 sequence is CASSPSGGRVPYEQYF. DNA for the CDR3: TGTGCCAGCAGCCCCTCAGGCGGGAGGGTGCCCTACGAGCAGTACTTC. J is TRBJ2-7 and V is TRBV7-2; TRBD2 aligns across 9 bases. Unmatched junction bases numbered 10, after V lost 5 bases and J lost 2 bases. The CDR3 is made up of 16 amino acids. Germline CDR1 is SGHTA and CDR2 is FQGNSA.

The rearrangement uses TRBV5-1 and TRBJ1-5, with a possible D match to TRBD1 (5 bases). Germline CDR1 reads SGHRS; CDR2 reads YFSETQ. This CDR3 has 15 amino acids. V dropped 0 bases and J dropped 3 bases, with 10 bases sitting between them. CDR3 sequence: CASSLAAGPNQPQHF. The CDR3 DNA reads TGCGCCAGCAGCTTGGCCGCAGGGCCCAATCAGCCCCAGCATTTT.

This chain uses TRBV6-1 with TRBJ2-5; 9 bases are shared with TRBD1. CDR1 and CDR2 from the germline V gene are MNHNS and SASEGT. The CDR3 totals 16 residues. The J segment lost 5 bases and the V segment lost 2 bases, leaving 9 bases of the junction unmatched. The CDR3 nucleotides read TGTGCCAGCAGTGAAAGGCCCGGGACAGGGTGGGAGACCCAGTACTTC. Encoded protein: CASSERPGTGWETQYF.

The chain recombines TRBV25-1 with TRBJ2-7; possibly TRBD1 for D (6 bases). The germline gives CDR1 MGHDK, CDR2 SYGVNS. This CDR3 comprises 15 residues. V was clipped by 6 bases and J by 3 bases, with 18 bases between them. CDR3 bases: TGTGCCAGCAGACTCCGGGACACCGTCTGCTACGAGCAGTACTTC. Protein sequence: CASRLRDTVCYEQYF.

This rearrangement joins TRBV7-3 to TRBJ2-2; no firm D call. The length of the CDR3 is 14 residues. Trimming removed 8 bases at V and 4 bases at J, with 14 bases between. Germline V lookup: CDR1 SGHTA, CDR2 FQGTGA. The CDR3 nucleotides read TGTGCCAGCCAAAAAAACTCGGGCACCGGGGAGCTGTTTTTT. Residues: CASQKNSGTGELFF. Full variable domain (rest looked up from reference TRBV7-3 and TRBJ2-2): GAGVSQTPSNKVTEKGKYVELRCDPISGHTALYWYRQSLGQGPEFLIYFQGTGAADDSGLPNDRFFAVRPEGSVSTLKIQRTERGDSAVYLCASQKNSGTGELFFGEGSRLTVL.

The chain uses TRBV4-3 and TRBJ2-1; 12 bases are a match to TRBD2. The germline V gene has CDR1 LGHNA and CDR2 YSLEER. V trimming: 0 bases; J trimming: 8 bases; junction bases outside the gene matches: 11. This CDR3 is built from 18 residues. CDR3 region: CASSQDVTSGSLGDEQFF. The CDR3 DNA sequence: TGCGCCAGCAGCCAAGATGTGACTAGCGGGAGCCTGGGGGATGAGCAGTTCTTC.

In this sample, this clone turned up once. The rearrangement joins TRBV27 to TRBJ2-5, with 12 bases matching TRBD2. Losses at the gene ends were 5 bases for V and 5 bases for J; bases not matched to a gene: 6. The CDR3 loop spans 15 amino acids. Germline V gives CDR1 MNHEY, CDR2 SMNVEV (reference sequence). The CDR3 DNA is TGTGCCAGCAGTACCCTAGCGGGAGGGGAGGAGACCCAGTACTTC. This encodes CASSTLAGGEETQYF.

This chain links TRBV11-2 with TRBJ2-1; possible D gene TRBD2, 5 bases. CDR1 is SGHAT and CDR2 is FQNNGV in the germline V gene. The CDR3 extends over 12 amino acids. V lost 5 bases, J lost 9 bases, and 11 bases lay in between. CDR3 residues: CASSTLGSEQFF. The CDR3 nucleotides read TGTGCCAGCAGCACCCTGGGGAGTGAGCAGTTCTTC. Supplemented by reference TRBV11-2 and TRBJ2-1, the full variable domain reads EAGVAQSPRYKIIEKRQSVAFWCNPISGHATLYWYQQILGQGPKLLIQFQNNGVVDDSQLPKDRFSAERLKGVDSTLKIQPAKLEDSAVYLCASSTLGSEQFFGPGTRLTVL.

The chain employs TRBV11-1 and TRBJ1-1; D is possibly TRBD1 (6 bases). The CDR3 sequence is 17 residues long. The V gene's germline CDR1 is SGHAT and CDR2 FQDESV (reference sequence). The ends were cut back, 1 base at V and 2 bases at J, with 17 bases in the middle. The DNA for the CDR3 is TGTGCCAGCAGCTTAGGGACAGCTCATCTCAGAAACACTGAAGCTTTCTTT. Its translation: CASSLGTAHLRNTEAFF. Full variable domain (rest looked up from reference TRBV11-1 and TRBJ1-1): EAEVAQSPRYKITEKSQAVAFWCDPISGHATLYWYRQILGQGPELLVQFQDESVVDDSQLPKDRFSAERLKGVDSTLKIQPAELGDSAMYLCASSLGTAHLRNTEAFFGQGTRLTVV.

This clone has just one count. V is TRBV27 and J is TRBJ2-3; TRBD1 is a possible D gene (5 bases). This CDR3 contains 13 residues. Trimming stripped 8 bases from V and 5 bases from J, with 14 bases between. Germline CDR1 is MNHEY and CDR2 is SMNVEV (reference sequence). The CDR3 loop reads CASGRTTGDTQYF. For the CDR3, the DNA is TGTGCCAGCGGTAGGACAACGGGAGATACGCAGTATTTT.

This clone was found once. The rearrangement links TRBV5-1 to TRBJ2-7, with D perhaps TRBD2 (7 bases). CDR1 SGHRS and CDR2 YFSETQ come from the germline V gene. V lost 0 bases and J 12 bases, leaving 19 bases between the germline ends. The CDR3 runs to 14 residues. The CDR3 bases are TGCGCCAGCAGCTTGGATAGGGAGGGGGGATGGCCGTACTTC. Translation: CASSLDREGGWPYF.

This clone came up a few times. The chain carries TRBV15 and TRBJ2-5, with D maybe TRBD2 (5 bases). CDR3 length equals 17 residues. The V gene lost 0 bases and the J gene lost 2 bases, with 16 bases spanning the gap. Per germline, CDR1 LNHNV and CDR2 YYDKDF (reference sequence). The CDR3 DNA reads as TGTGCCACCAGCAGAGACCGACTACAAACACTGCAAGAGACCCAGTACTTC. It translates to CATSRDRLQTLQETQYF.

This chain uses TRBV29-1 with TRBJ2-3; 8 bases map to TRBD2. Trimming at V came to 6 bases and at J to 1 base, leaving 9 bases not matched to a gene. Germline V gene data show CDR1 as SQVTM and CDR2 as ANQGSEA. This CDR3 has 15 amino acids. The CDR3 DNA reads TGCAGCGTCATCTGGCGGGAGGTGCGCACAGATACGCAGTATTTT. Its protein is CSVIWREVRTDTQYF.

The chain uses TRBV4-2 and TRBJ2-1; D might be TRBD2 (7 bases). Germline CDR1 reads LGHNA; CDR2 reads YNFKEQ. The CDR3 spans 15 residues. Trimming shortened V by 2 bases and J by 5 bases, and 13 bases separated the two germline ends. The CDR3 region has the DNA TGTGCCAGCAGCCAACCTGGGGGGGCGGACAATGAGCAGTTCTTC. Its translation: CASSQPGGADNEQFF.

This sequence joins TRBV11-2 and TRBJ2-2; D is ambiguous. The CDR3 is 13 amino acids. Trimming shortened V by 10 bases and J by 2 bases, and 11 bases separated the two germline ends. The germline V gene has CDR1 SGHAT and CDR2 FQNNGV. CDR3 region: CAIRPRNTGELFF. The CDR3 bases are TGTGCCATCAGACCCAGAAACACCGGGGAGCTGTTTTTT.

This chain links TRBV9 with TRBJ2-5; 8 bases line up with TRBD2. Looked up from germline, CDR1 is SGDLS and CDR2 is YYNGEE. The CDR3 spans 15 residues. The J segment lost 5 bases and the V segment lost 0 bases, leaving 6 bases of the junction unmatched. CDR3 loop: CASSVENGRAETQYF. The DNA of the CDR3 is TGTGCCAGCAGCGTAGAAAACGGGAGGGCCGAGACCCAGTACTTC. The variable domain in full, completed from reference TRBV9 and TRBJ2-5, reads DSGVTQTPKHLITATGQRVTLRCSPRSGDLSVYWYQQSLDQGLQFLIQYYNGEERAKGNILERFSAQQFPDLHSELNLSSLELGDSALYFCASSVENGRAETQYFGPGTRLLVL.

This sequence joins TRBV7-2 and TRBJ2-7; D may be TRBD2 (6 bases). The CDR3 is 15 residues long. Trimming shortened V by 4 bases and J by 0 bases, and 13 bases separated the two germline ends. In germline, CDR1 is SGHTA, CDR2 FQGNSA. CDR3: CASSSSGSSSYEQYF. The CDR3 DNA is TGTGCCAGCAGCTCCAGCGGGTCTAGCTCCTACGAGCAGTACTTC.

The V gene is TRBV11-2, the J gene TRBJ1-2; no firm D call. Germline V gene sequence: CDR1 SGHAT, CDR2 FQNNGV. CDR3 size: 15 residues. Trimming stripped 1 base from V and 5 bases from J, with 14 bases between. CDR3 amino acids: CASSLGPDLFYGYTF. In DNA, the CDR3 is TGTGCCAGCAGCTTAGGCCCAGATCTCTTTTATGGCTACACCTTC.

V gene TRBV7-2 combines with J gene TRBJ2-1; 12 nucleotides line up with TRBD2. The CDR3 runs to 14 residues. The junction had 8 bases not matched to a gene; V was cut back by 8 bases and J by 9 bases. The germline CDR1 and CDR2 sequences are SGHTA and FQGNSA. The CDR3 nucleotides read TGTGCCAGCCACCGGACTAGCGGGGTAGGTGAGCAGTTCTTC. Its protein product is CASHRTSGVGEQFF.

The chain links TRBV29-1 to TRBJ2-3, with D possibly matching TRBD2 (7 bases). Germline V CDR1 and CDR2: SQVTM, ANQGSEA. The V gene lost 1 base and the J gene lost 4 bases, with 12 bases spanning the gap. The CDR3 length is 14 residues. The CDR3 bases are TGCAGCGTTGAAGTCCTAGGGGGGGCAGATACGCAGTATTTT. Its protein is CSVEVLGGADTQYF.

The rearrangement joins TRBV5-1 to TRBJ2-3, with 10 bases aligning to TRBD2. There are 15 residues in the CDR3. Germline values: CDR1 SGHRS, CDR2 YFSETQ. The V gene end was trimmed by 3 bases and the J gene end by 3 bases; junction bases not matched to a gene: 4. The CDR3 loop reads CASSSGLAVTDTQYF. The CDR3 DNA reads as TGCGCCAGCAGCTCAGGACTAGCGGTGACAGATACGCAGTATTTT.